Listed below are T cell receptor beta chains from one sample, sequenced in a study of T cells in Graves' hyperthyroidism and ophthalmopathy. TCRdb reprocessed the multiplex PCR reads via MiXCR and lists one record per CDR3 protein. Of some 700,000 distinct CDR3 sequences listed, 17% are singletons. Sequenced input: blood. The source of these receptors is a man aged 45 to 65 with Graves' hyperthyroidism. Each CDR3 is given with its conserved first and last residue. The D gene is left open where the match is weak. Size values are once, few and many counts, or a class for expanded clones, and some rows have none.

>TRBV7-2|NA|many|TRBJ2-2
TGTGCCAGCAGACCCCAGTGGAACACCGGGGAGCTGTTTTTT
CASRPQWNTGELFF
>TRBV6-5|TRBD2|many|TRBJ2-1
TGTGCCAGCAGTTACACTGGGACTAGCGGGAGCGATGAGCAGTTCTTC
CASSYTGTSGSDEQFF
>TRBV10-3|TRBD2|NA|TRBJ2-1
TGTGCCATCAGTGAAGTCGCTAGCGGGAGTATTGAGCAGTTCTTC
CAISEVASGSIEQFF
>TRBV7-6|NA|many|TRBJ1-4
TGTGCCAGCAGCTTATTCCGGGATTCAACTAATGAAAAACTGTTTTTT
CASSLFRDSTNEKLFF
>TRBV13|NA|few|TRBJ2-2
TGTGCCAGCAGCGCGCAGGGAAACGGGGAGCTGTTTTTT
CASSAQGNGELFF
>TRBV20-1|TRBD1|few|TRBJ2-2
TGCAGTGCTAGAGAGACGACAGGGGGCACCGGGGAGCTGTTTTTT
CSARETTGGTGELFF
>TRBV10-2|TRBD2|few|TRBJ2-1
TGCGCCAGCATTATCGACCAGCGGGATACCAATGAGCAGTTCTTC
CASIIDQRDTNEQFF
>TRBV20-1|TRBD2|NA|TRBJ2-1
TGCAGTGCTAGAGATTTTGCTAGCGGGAGTGTCGATGAGCAGTTCTTC
CSARDFASGSVDEQFF
>TRBV5-1|TRBD1|many|TRBJ1-1
TGCGCCAGCAGCTCCTCCGGGACAGGGGTGAACACTGAAGCTTTCTTT
CASSSSGTGVNTEAFF
>TRBV12-3/TRBV12-4|TRBD1|many|TRBJ2-7
TGTGCCAGCACCTCGGGACAGGGGAACTACGAGCAGTACTTC
CASTSGQGNYEQYF
>TRBV24-1|NA|few|TRBJ1-1
TGTGCCACCAGTGATATAAGACAGAACACTGAAGCTTTCTTT
CATSDIRQNTEAFF
>TRBV7-3|NA|few|TRBJ2-6
TGTGCCAGCAGCTTAGAAGGGGTTGGTGGGGCCAACGTCCTGACTTTC
CASSLEGVGGANVLTF
>TRBV27|NA|many|TRBJ1-2
TGTGCCAGCAGGTCTGACAGAAGCTATGGCTACACCTTC
CASRSDRSYGYTF
>TRBV7-9|NA|many|TRBJ2-5
TGTGCCAGCAGCCCTTCGTTTCCGGGAGAGACCCAGTACTTC
CASSPSFPGETQYF
>TRBV6-4|TRBD1|NA|TRBJ1-6
TGTGCCAGCAGTGCAAGGACAGGGGATTCACCCCTCCACTTT
CASSARTGDSPLHF
>TRBV5-6|NA|NA|TRBJ2-3
TGTGCCGGCAGCTCCCCACGGGGCGGGGCGCGCACAGATACGCAGTATTTT
CAGSSPRGGARTDTQYF
>TRBV24-1|NA|NA|TRBJ2-3
TGTGCCACCAGTGGCCCCGGGGCCGAACTGGATACGCAGTATTTT
CATSGPGAELDTQYF
>TRBV3-1|NA|NA|TRBJ2-3
TGTGCCAGCAGCTGGCGGGACCAACAACAGTATTTT
CASSWRDQQQYF
>TRBV28|NA|many|TRBJ2-3
TGTGCCAGCACCAACCGACGGGGGGCAGCAGATACGCAGTATTTT
CASTNRRGAADTQYF
>TRBV20-1|NA|many|TRBJ2-5
TGCAGTGCTAGAGATCCTCTTGGCGGACAAGAGACCCAGTACTTC
CSARDPLGGQETQYF
>TRBV9|NA|NA|TRBJ2-1
TGTGCCAGCAGCGTAGGGTTTGCGGGACGGATGTCGGATGAGCAGTTCTTC
CASSVGFAGRMSDEQFF
>TRBV6-2/TRBV6-3|TRBD1|NA|TRBJ2-1
TGTGCCAGCAGTTATTCGGGGACAGGGGGCTATGAGCAGTTCTTC
CASSYSGTGGYEQFF
>TRBV28|TRBD1|many|TRBJ2-7
TGTGCCAGCAATGAGGGGACAGCTTCCTCCTACGAGCAGTACTTC
CASNEGTASSYEQYF
>TRBV11-1|NA|many|TRBJ2-1
TGTGCCAGCAGCTCCGTTTATCGGGAGTGGGCTGAGCAGTTCTTC
CASSSVYREWAEQFF